This TCR beta chain was captured by sequencing in a study of tumor-infiltrating lymphocytes in primary liver carcinoma (TCRdb year 2017). Study-level background: The five patients, three men and two women aged 30 to 69 years, had hepatocellular carcinoma (four) or combined HCC and intrahepatic cholangiocarcinoma (one). Repertoires from technical replicates were highly reproducible, with mean shared-clone rates around 0.87 and correlation coefficients above 0.95. Samples yielded roughly 3.65 to 7.5 million productive TCRbeta reads; read depth did not differ significantly between tissue types. The five patients had tumors staged T1-T3 N0M0, with maximum diameters ranging from roughly 4.2 to 11 cm. Across five regions of each liver tumor, along with adjacent normal tissue and blood, the study brought together TCRbeta repertoire sequencing, expression microarrays and whole-exome sequencing. A total of roughly 35 specimens from 5 patients, comprising approximately 25 tumor regions, 5 adjacent noncancerous liver tissues and 5 peripheral blood samples, were covered by TCRbeta repertoire sequencing. To link TCRbeta repertoire diversity to the local molecular phenotype, the roughly 24 tumor region samples were profiled with Agilent mRNA microarrays. The study at large found these results: Comparison of CD4+ and CD8+ T cell repertoires was precluded by the use of bulk unsorted samples. The top 250 clones accounted for a significantly greater share of the repertoire in tumors than in blood (p = 0.039). Only the TCR beta chain was sequenced, which likely underestimates true repertoire diversity because unpaired alpha chains were not captured. Repertoire overlap was found to be higher between tumor regions (mean around 35%) than between tumor-adjacent (around 17%) or tumor-blood (around 15%) pairs, consistent with antigen-driven expansion. Only roughly 7-24% of top clones appeared in all five regions of a tumor, which suggests that tumor-infiltrating T cells are spatially heterogeneous. With just five or six patients in the study, the authors point out that the findings should be validated in a larger study.

In the germline V gene (reference sequence), CDR1 corresponds to SGHNT and CDR2 to YYREEE. V ends up 4 bases short and J 9 bases short, with an unmatched junction base count of 12. Its CDR3 holds 15 amino acids, cysteine through phenylalanine. The DNA shown is the 45-base CDR3, in frame from base 1. Using a constant-region primer and ProtoScript II reverse transcriptase, TCRbeta-specific cDNA was reverse-transcribed from approximately 0.5 ug total RNA. Construction of the TCRbeta libraries relied on three nested rounds of multiplex PCR, following a slightly modified ARM-PCR procedure. Multiplex TRBV1-TRBV30 forward primers and a Cbeta reverse primer were used in the first two PCR rounds, each of which was run for 9 to 11 cycles. Sample barcodes and Illumina adapters were attached in a final 25-cycle PCR using Deep VentR polymerase. Before sequencing, amplicons of 200-500 bp were gel-purified using a QIAquick gel extraction kit. An Illumina HiSeq 2500 was used to sequence the TCRbeta amplicons, generating 250-bp paired-end reads. In the paper's pipeline: To recover full CDR3 sequences, reads were quality-trimmed using Trimmomatic v0.33 and paired reads were then merged using FLASH v1.2.11. V, D and J germline segments were assigned to the rearranged TCRbeta sequences using MiGEC v1.2.1b. Clonotype statistics, along with Shannon-Wiener diversity indices, were calculated using VDJtools v1.0.0. Except for diversity analysis, only the 250 most abundant clonotypes of each sample were used in subsequent analyses to reduce sampling bias. The raw public reads went through TCRdb reprocessing: fastp at Q25, MiXCR clone calling, in-frame beta chains kept. Each record represents a unique CDR3 protein, reported with the most common genes and DNA among its rows. The V and J calls, along with clone size, are taken from TCRdb and not from the paper's own processing. The table for this sample lists approximately 110,000 distinct CDR3 sequences; 65% of them were counted only once. Around 9.7% of the sample is held by the ten biggest clonotypes.

On this clonotype itself: Its target antigen remains unknown. With a much larger clone just one base away, this may be a read error.

Total RNA and DNA were co-extracted without cell sorting from approximately 20-30 mg of bulk tissue using the AllPrep DNA/RNA mini kit. Five patients with histopathologically diagnosed primary liver carcinoma underwent surgical resection in China between late 2015 and 2016. Chronic HBV infection was present in the patients, and the patients were treatment-naive at sampling. Five spatially separated regions were sampled from each tumor: the superior, inferior, left-lateral and right-lateral poles, plus the tumor centre. More than 85% viable tumor cells were found by histology in every tumor sample. Pieces of fresh tumor and adjacent tissue were cut in half, with one half kept in RNAlater at -80 degrees C and the other half sent for histology.

Material for sequencing was liver tumor tissue from sampling region 1. Explained via the paper, the cell subset or site label denotes: tumor region T1, superior pole. In this chain, TRBV5-4 is recombined with TRBJ2-2; 7 middle bases align to TRBD2. The TCR originated in an older woman with primary liver carcinoma and hepatitis B virus infection. CDR3 protein: CASSPGLVSNWELFF. The sequence in DNA is TGTGCCAGCAGCCCCGGACTAGTCAGTAACTGGGAGCTGTTTTTT.